This T cell receptor beta chain emerged from a study of control samples from healthy donors and cancer patients (TCRdb year 2020). Library preparation used the immunoSEQ multiplex PCR assay. Imported from immuneACCESS, the table was reduced by TCRdb to in-frame sequences with V and J called. These copies leave out some clones; in studies compared against another copy, an unresolved V gene accounts for under half, and the cause of the remainder is not known. This sample holds roughly 52,000 clones; around 95% were observed only once. The ten largest make up roughly 1.8% of the sample. With regard to this clone: This receptor's antigen is unknown. Qualities for individual bases were not recorded, and no much larger clone is one base off.

V is cut back by 0 bases and J by 1 base, with 1 base in the junction unmatched. From the germline V gene (reference sequence), CDR1 is LNHDA and CDR2 is SQIVND. Including the terminal cysteine and phenylalanine, the CDR3 comprises 16 residues. Just CDR3 DNA is preserved here, 48 bases in frame from base 1. The receptor's source is a woman aged 25 to 39 in good health. The sequence joins TRBV19 to TRBJ2-2, and 8 bases in between align with TRBD1. Specimen: blood. The CDR3 reads CASSIDGTGNTGELFF. The DNA sequence reads TGTGCCAGTAGTATAGATGGGACAGGGAACACCGGGGAGCTGTTTTTT.